A few counts support the clone carrying this T cell receptor beta chain. The antigen remains undetermined. A universal primer site arose from template switching, and cDNA bore unique molecular identifiers. TCRdb independently ran MiXCR on the 5' RACE reads; one entry per CDR3 protein. The sample records hundreds of thousands of distinct CDR3 sequences, roughly an eighth being singletons. The data derive from a study of identical twins. Study-level points and caveats: The abundant beta clonotypes from cord blood had fewer insertions, and memory repertoires had none of this.

The sample was also reused in another study, on yellow fever vaccine responses in identical twins. Per that paper: Twins reportedly appeared to share part of their vaccine T cell response while keeping part individual.

The TCR originated in a woman between 18 and 30 years old in good health. The specimen sequenced was CD8+ T cells sorted from blood.

CDR3: CASSRLELEQFF. The CDR3 DNA follows: TGTGCCAGCAGTCGACTAGAGCTTGAGCAGTTCTTC. The rearrangement uses TRBV12-3 or TRBV12-4 and TRBJ2-1; possible D gene TRBD2, 6 bases. The CDR3 extends over 12 amino acids. Deletions cut 5 bases from V and 9 bases from J, with 11 bases between.